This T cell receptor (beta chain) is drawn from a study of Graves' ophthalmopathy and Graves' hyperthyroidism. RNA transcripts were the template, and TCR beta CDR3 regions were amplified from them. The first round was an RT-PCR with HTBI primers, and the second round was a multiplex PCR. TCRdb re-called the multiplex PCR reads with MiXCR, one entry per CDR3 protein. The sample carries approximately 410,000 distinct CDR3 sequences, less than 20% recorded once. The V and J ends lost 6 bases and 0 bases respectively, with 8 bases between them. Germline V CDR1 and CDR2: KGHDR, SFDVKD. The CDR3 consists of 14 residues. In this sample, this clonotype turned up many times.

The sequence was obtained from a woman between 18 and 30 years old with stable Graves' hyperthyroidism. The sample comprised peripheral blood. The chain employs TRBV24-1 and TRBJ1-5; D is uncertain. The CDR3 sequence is CATSTTVSNQPQHF. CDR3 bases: TGTGCCACCAGTACGACGGTTAGCAATCAGCCCCAGCATTTT.